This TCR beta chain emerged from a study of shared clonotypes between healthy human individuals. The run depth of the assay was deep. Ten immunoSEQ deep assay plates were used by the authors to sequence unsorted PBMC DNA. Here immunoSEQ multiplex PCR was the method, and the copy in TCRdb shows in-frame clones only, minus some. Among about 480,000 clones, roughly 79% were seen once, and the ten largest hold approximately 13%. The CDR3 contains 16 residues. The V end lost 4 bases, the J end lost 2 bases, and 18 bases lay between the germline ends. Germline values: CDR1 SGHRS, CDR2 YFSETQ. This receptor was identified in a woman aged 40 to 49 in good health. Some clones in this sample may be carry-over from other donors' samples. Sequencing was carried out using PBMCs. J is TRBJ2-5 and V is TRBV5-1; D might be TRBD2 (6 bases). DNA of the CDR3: TGCGCCAGCAGCCCGCGGGATAGGTGGTCACAAGAGACCCAGTACTTC. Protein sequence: CASSPRDRWSQETQYF.